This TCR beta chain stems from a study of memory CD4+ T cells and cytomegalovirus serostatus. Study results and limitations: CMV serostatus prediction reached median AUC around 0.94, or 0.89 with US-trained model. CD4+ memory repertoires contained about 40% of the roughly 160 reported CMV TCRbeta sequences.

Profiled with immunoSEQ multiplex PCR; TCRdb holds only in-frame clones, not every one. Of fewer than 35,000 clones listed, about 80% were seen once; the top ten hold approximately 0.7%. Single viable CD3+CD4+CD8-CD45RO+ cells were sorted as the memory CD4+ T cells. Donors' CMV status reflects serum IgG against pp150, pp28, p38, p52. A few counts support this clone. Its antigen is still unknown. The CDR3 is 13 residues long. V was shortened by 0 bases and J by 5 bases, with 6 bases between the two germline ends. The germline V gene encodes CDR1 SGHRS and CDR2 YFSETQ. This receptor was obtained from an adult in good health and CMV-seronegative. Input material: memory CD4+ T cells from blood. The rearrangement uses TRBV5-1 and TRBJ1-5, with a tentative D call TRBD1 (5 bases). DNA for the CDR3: TGCGCCAGCAGCTTGGCAGGGCATCAGCCCCAGCATTTT. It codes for CASSLAGHQPQHF. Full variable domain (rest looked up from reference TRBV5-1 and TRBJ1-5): KAGVTQTPRYLIKTRGQQVTLSCSPISGHRSVSWYQQTPGQGLQFLFEYFSETQRNKGNFPGRFSGRQFSNSRSEMNVSTLELGDSALYLCASSLAGHQPQHFGDGTRLSIL.